This record looks at one T cell receptor beta chain sequence and its context. The antigen remains undetermined. The sample is drawn from a study of cytomegalovirus exposure and HLA in healthy donors. Study-wide results and limits: Cytomegalovirus-associated TCR beta chains were listed, numbering around 150. Per published reports, the classifier diagnosed cytomegalovirus status with high specificity and sensitivity.

Here immunoSEQ multiplex PCR was the method, and the copy in TCRdb shows in-frame clones only, minus some. Of about 160,000 clones in the sample, about 86% were seen once. This CDR3 has 14 amino acids. V shed 3 bases and J shed 1 base, with 9 bases lying between them. Germline V gene lookup returns CDR1 MDHEN and CDR2 SYDVKM. The TCR originated in a woman between 18 and 29 years old in good health and CMV-seronegative. The sequenced sample consisted of PBMCs. The gene calls are TRBV28 and TRBJ1-1; TRBD1 is a possible D gene (6 bases). The CDR3 DNA is TGTGCCAGCAGTTTCCACAGGGAGAACACTGAAGCTTTCTTT. As protein: CASSFHRENTEAFF.